A single sample is the source of the 13 T cell receptor beta chains below, sequenced in a study of cytomegalovirus exposure and HLA in healthy donors. PCR involved 60 Vbeta and 13 Jbeta primers. Profiling relied on immunoSEQ multiplex PCR, and the TCRdb table lists in-frame clones only, not all of them. The repertoire holds about 120,000 clones, with roughly 69% as singletons. Input material: PBMCs. The receptors come from a human donor in good health.

This clone was counted a few times. The chain is built from TRBV27 and TRBJ2-3, with 9 bases matching TRBD2. The CDR3 is 16 amino acids. The V gene's germline CDR1 is MNHEY and CDR2 SMNVEV (reference sequence). Trimming removed 5 bases from V and 1 base from J; junction bases left unmatched: 7. This chain's CDR3 is CASSTIAGVGTDTQYF. DNA of the CDR3: TGTGCCAGCAGTACGATAGCGGGAGTCGGCACAGATACGCAGTATTTT.

This chain uses TRBV19 with TRBJ1-4; tentatively, D is TRBD1 (6 bases). V gave up 2 bases and J gave up 7 bases, with 14 bases separating them. The CDR3 runs 15 residues. The germline V gene encodes CDR1 LNHDA and CDR2 SQIVND (reference sequence). The CDR3 loop reads CASSISRDTVEKLFF. CDR3 coding DNA: TGTGCCAGTAGTATATCCCGGGACACGGTTGAAAAACTGTTTTTT.

The chain has TRBV19 and TRBJ1-2; D uncertain. There are 15 residues in the CDR3. Germline assignment: CDR1 LNHDA and CDR2 SQIVND (reference sequence). Trimming took off 5 bases at V and 0 bases at J, with 13 bases between the two ends. The CDR3 DNA follows: TGTGCCAGTAGTTTCTCGATCGAGTCTAACTATGGCTACACCTTC. This translates into CASSFSIESNYGYTF.

The chain couples TRBV7-6 to TRBJ1-4; D call uncertain. The CDR3 spans 15 residues. The V and J ends lost 1 base and 0 bases respectively, with 6 bases between them. Germline V gene data show CDR1 as SGHVS and CDR2 as FNYEAQ. In nucleotides, the CDR3 is TGTGCCAGCAGCTTAGGGGCAGCAACTAATGAAAAACTGTTTTTT. Its protein is CASSLGAATNEKLFF.

The chain joins TRBV6-5 to TRBJ2-2, with D perhaps matching TRBD1 (6 bases). The ends were cut back, 4 bases at V and 5 bases at J, with 14 bases in the middle. Germline CDR1 MNHEY, CDR2 SVGAGI. The CDR3 has 15 residues. CDR3 region: CASSWSLGGTGELFF. DNA for the CDR3: TGTGCCAGCAGTTGGAGTTTAGGGGGAACCGGGGAGCTGTTTTTT.

The V and J genes are TRBV28 and TRBJ1-2, with TRBD1 as a possible D gene (6 bases). CDR1 MDHEN and CDR2 SYDVKM come from the germline V gene. Trimming stripped 7 bases from V and 4 bases from J, with 13 bases between. CDR3 length: 13 residues. For the CDR3, the DNA is TGTGCCAGCAACGATGACAGGCGCTATGGCTACACCTTC. This codes for CASNDDRRYGYTF.

This clone was detected once. The CDR3, as DNA: TGTGCCAGCAGCCCCCAGGGGCAGGCCTACGAGCAGTACTTC. Protein: CASSPQGQAYEQYF. The chain couples TRBV7-2 to TRBJ2-7, with D possibly matching TRBD1 (6 bases). Germline V gene sequence: CDR1 SGHTA, CDR2 FQGNSA. V lost 5 bases and J 2 bases, leaving 13 bases between the germline ends. The CDR3 totals 14 residues.

The gene calls are TRBV5-6 and TRBJ2-1; 14 nucleotides match TRBD2. The V segment lost 4 bases and the J segment 1 base; nucleotides outside the gene matches: 7. The length of the CDR3 is 18 residues. Germline values: CDR1 SGHDT, CDR2 YYEEEE. CDR3 coding DNA: TGTGCCAGCAGCCGATCGGGACTAGCGGGAGAATCCTACAATGAGCAGTTCTTC. Protein: CASSRSGLAGESYNEQFF.

There are a few counts of this clone. The rearrangement uses TRBV7-8 and TRBJ2-6; 8 positions match TRBD2. CDR1 and CDR2 (germline): SGHVS, FQNEAQ. V dropped 5 bases and J dropped 4; count of bases not matched to a gene: 13. This CDR3 has 18 amino acids. The CDR3 is CASSTGRTGGRGANVLTF. The CDR3 region has the DNA TGTGCCAGCAGCACCGGTCGCACGGGGGGGAGAGGGGCCAACGTCCTGACTTTC.

A single count supports this clone. V usage is TRBV6-6 and J usage is TRBJ2-3; 8 bases match TRBD2. This CDR3 region has 15 residues. V lost 7 bases and J lost 2; bases outside the gene matches: 8. The germline V gene encodes CDR1 MNHNY and CDR2 SVGAGI (reference sequence). This CDR3 is CASIPGGVPTDTQYF. CDR3 bases: TGTGCCAGCATACCCGGGGGGGTGCCCACAGATACGCAGTATTTT.

The chain links TRBV19 to TRBJ2-1; possible D gene TRBD2, 5 bases. The CDR3 has 12 residues. Germline-derived CDR1 and CDR2 are LNHDA and SQIVND (reference sequence). Deletions cut 0 bases from V and 12 bases from J, with 9 bases between. In DNA, the CDR3 is TGTGCCAGTAGTATAGATCAGCGGAGGCAGTTCTTC. It is translated as CASSIDQRRQFF.

The chain employs TRBV2 and TRBJ2-1, with TRBD2 matching 15 bases. Looked up from germline, CDR1 is SNHLY and CDR2 is FYNNEI. The CDR3 length is 16 residues. Germline trimming cut 5 bases from V and 2 bases from J; bases unmatched to any gene: 1. The CDR3 DNA is TGTGCCAGCAGTAGGACTAGCGGGGGGGCCTACAATGAGCAGTTCTTC. Amino acids: CASSRTSGGAYNEQFF.

This clone was seen once. This chain links TRBV7-6 with TRBJ2-7; 14 nucleotides line up with TRBD2. CDR1 and CDR2 (germline): SGHVS, FNYEAQ. The V segment lost 2 bases and the J segment 6 bases; nucleotides outside the gene matches: 18. This CDR3 comprises 20 residues. The CDR3 sequence is CASSLTIPFGTTSGRGEQYF. CDR3 DNA sequence: TGTGCCAGCAGCTTAACTATCCCCTTCGGCACGACTAGCGGGAGGGGCGAGCAGTACTTC.